The sequence of this T cell receptor beta chain was determined in a study of blood T cell repertoires in COVID-19. The overall study: The study drew acute and convalescent COVID-19 samples from the United States, Italy and Spain. The analysed material was cDNA or gDNA that came from T cells, B-cell-depleted T cells, or PBMCs.

This clone was seen only once. Original analysis: By means of reference gene primer amplification, nucleated cell counts were estimated. Assay used: immunoSEQ multiplex PCR; TCRdb lists only in-frame clones, some missing. V and J calls and clone size are those listed in that table; D and trimming were worked out from the DNA. The sample records 250,000 or so clones, 75% to 85% being singletons. V dropped 0 bases and J dropped 6; count of bases not matched to a gene: 17. The CDR3 has 19 residues. Looked up from germline, CDR1 is SGHRS and CDR2 is YFSETQ. Sequenced input: peripheral blood. The rearrangement links TRBV5-1 to TRBJ2-3, with 9 bases fitting TRBD2. This receptor was taken from a human donor in a cohort sampled during active COVID-19. Written as DNA, the CDR3 is TGCGCCAGCAGCTTGGCCGGTAAGCGGGGGGCGACAACACCTGATACGCAGTATTTT. This translates into CASSLAGKRGATTPDTQYF.